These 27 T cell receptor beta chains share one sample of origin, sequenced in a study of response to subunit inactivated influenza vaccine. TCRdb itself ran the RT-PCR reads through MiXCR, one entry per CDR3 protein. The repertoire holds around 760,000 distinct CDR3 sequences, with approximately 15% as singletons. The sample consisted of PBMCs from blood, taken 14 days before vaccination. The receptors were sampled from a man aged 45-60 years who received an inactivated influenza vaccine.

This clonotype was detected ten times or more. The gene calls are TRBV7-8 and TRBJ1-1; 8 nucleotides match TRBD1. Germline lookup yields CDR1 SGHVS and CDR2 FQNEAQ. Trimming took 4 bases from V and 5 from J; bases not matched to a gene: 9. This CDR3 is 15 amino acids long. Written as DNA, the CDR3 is TGTGCCAGCAGCTCGAGACGGACAGGGAGGACTGAAGCTTTCTTT. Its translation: CASSSRRTGRTEAFF.

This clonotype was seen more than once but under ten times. The CDR3 bases are TGTGCCAGCAGCCCCACTGGGCCCCATTACGAGCAGTACTTC. Translating gives CASSPTGPHYEQYF. V and J are TRBV7-2 and TRBJ2-7; D unclear. Germline CDR1 is SGHTA and CDR2 is FQGNSA. The CDR3 has 14 amino acids. Deletions cut 5 bases from V and 4 bases from J, with 15 bases between. The whole variable domain, remainder taken from reference TRBV7-2 and TRBJ2-7, is GAGVSQSPSNKVTEKGKDVELRCDPISGHTALYWYRQSLGQGLEFLIYFQGNSAPDKSGLPSDRFSAERTGGSVSTLTIQRTQQEDSAVYLCASSPTGPHYEQYFGPGTRLTVT.

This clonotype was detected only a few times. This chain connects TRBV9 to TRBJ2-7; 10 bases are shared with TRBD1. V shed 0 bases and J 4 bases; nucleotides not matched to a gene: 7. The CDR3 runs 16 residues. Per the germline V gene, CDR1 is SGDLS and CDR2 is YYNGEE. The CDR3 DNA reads TGTGCCAGCAGCGTAGGAGGGACAGGGGAGATTTACGAGCAGTACTTC. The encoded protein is CASSVGGTGEIYEQYF.

The CDR3 DNA is TGCGCCAGCAGGGGGGGGGATTCTCCCTACAATGAGCAGTTCTTC. Its translation is CASRGGDSPYNEQFF. The chain has TRBV5-1 and TRBJ2-1, with TRBD2 identical over 7 bases. Germline CDR1 SGHRS, CDR2 YFSETQ. J lost 2 bases, V lost 5 bases, and 7 bases had no gene match. The CDR3 has 15 residues.

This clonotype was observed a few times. The CDR3 protein is CASSRDRVGRTDTQYF. Here the CDR3 DNA reads TGTGCCAGCAGCCGGGACAGGGTCGGTCGCACAGATACGCAGTATTTT. The rearrangement uses TRBV11-2 and TRBJ2-3; 9 nucleotides agree with TRBD1. This CDR3 region has 16 residues. The V and J ends lost 5 bases and 1 base, in that order; junction bases with no gene match: 7. Germline V lookup: CDR1 SGHAT, CDR2 FQNNGV.

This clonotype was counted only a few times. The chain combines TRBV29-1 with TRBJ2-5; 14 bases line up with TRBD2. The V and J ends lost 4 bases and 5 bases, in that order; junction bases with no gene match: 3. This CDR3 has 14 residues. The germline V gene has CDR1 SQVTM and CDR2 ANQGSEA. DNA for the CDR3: TGCAGCGTTGGGGGACTAGCGGGAGTGGAGACCCAGTACTTC. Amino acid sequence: CSVGGLAGVETQYF.

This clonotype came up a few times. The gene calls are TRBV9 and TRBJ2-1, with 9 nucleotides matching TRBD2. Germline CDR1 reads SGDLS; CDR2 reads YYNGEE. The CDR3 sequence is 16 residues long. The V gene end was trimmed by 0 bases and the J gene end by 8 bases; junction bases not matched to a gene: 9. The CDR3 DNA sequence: TGTGCCAGCAGCGTAGAGGGTAGCGGGAGATCCGATGAGCAGTTCTTC. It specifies CASSVEGSGRSDEQFF.

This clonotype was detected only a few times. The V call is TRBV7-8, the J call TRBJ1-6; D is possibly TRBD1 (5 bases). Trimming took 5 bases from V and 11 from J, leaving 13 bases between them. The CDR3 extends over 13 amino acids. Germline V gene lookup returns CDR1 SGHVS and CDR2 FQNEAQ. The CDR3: CASSRQPQPPLHF. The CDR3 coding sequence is TGTGCCAGCAGCCGACAGCCCCAACCACCCCTCCACTTT. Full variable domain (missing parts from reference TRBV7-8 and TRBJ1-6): GAGVSQSPRYKVAKRGQDVALRCDPISGHVSLFWYQQALGQGPEFLTYFQNEAQLDKSGLPSDRFFAERPEGSVSTLKIQRTQQEDSAVYLCASSRQPQPPLHFGNGTRLTVT.

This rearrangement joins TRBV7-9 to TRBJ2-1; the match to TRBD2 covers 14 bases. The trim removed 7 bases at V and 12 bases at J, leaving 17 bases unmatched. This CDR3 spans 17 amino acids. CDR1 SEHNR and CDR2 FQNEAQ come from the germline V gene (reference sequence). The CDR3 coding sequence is TGTGCCAGCAAGGCCCCTCGAGGGACTAGCGGGAGCGGTGGGCAGTTCTTC. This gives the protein CASKAPRGTSGSGGQFF.

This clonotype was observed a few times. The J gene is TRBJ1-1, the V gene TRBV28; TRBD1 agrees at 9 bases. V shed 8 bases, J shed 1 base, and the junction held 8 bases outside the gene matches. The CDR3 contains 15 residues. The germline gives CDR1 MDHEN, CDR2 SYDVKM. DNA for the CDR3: TGTGCCAGCGGACGGGGACAGGGATGGAACACTGAAGCTTTCTTT. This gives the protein CASGRGQGWNTEAFF. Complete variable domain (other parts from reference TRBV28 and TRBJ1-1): DVKVTQSSRYLVKRTGEKVFLECVQDMDHENMFWYRQDPGLGLRLIYFSYDVKMKEKGDIPEGYSVSREKKERFSLILESASTNQTSMYLCASGRGQGWNTEAFFGQGTRLTVV.

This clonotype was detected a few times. The CDR3 nucleotides are TGTGCCAGCAGCCCGGGACAGAGAAACACCTATGGCTACACCTTC. Translated: CASSPGQRNTYGYTF. The chain has TRBV11-2 and TRBJ1-2; TRBD1 matches 7 bases. CDR1 and CDR2 from the germline V gene are SGHAT and FQNNGV. The trim removed 5 bases at V and 4 bases at J, leaving 10 bases unmatched. The CDR3 has 15 residues.

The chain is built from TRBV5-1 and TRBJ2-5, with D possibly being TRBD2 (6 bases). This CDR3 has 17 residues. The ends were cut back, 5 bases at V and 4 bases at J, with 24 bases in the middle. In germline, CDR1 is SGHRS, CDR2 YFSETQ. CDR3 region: CASRGRGGAGLGETQYF. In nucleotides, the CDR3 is TGCGCCAGCAGGGGAAGAGGCGGGGCAGGACTCGGAGAGACCCAGTACTTC. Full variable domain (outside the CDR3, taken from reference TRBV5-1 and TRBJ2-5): KAGVTQTPRYLIKTRGQQVTLSCSPISGHRSVSWYQQTPGQGLQFLFEYFSETQRNKGNFPGRFSGRQFSNSRSEMNVSTLELGDSALYLCASRGRGGAGLGETQYFGPGTRLLVL.

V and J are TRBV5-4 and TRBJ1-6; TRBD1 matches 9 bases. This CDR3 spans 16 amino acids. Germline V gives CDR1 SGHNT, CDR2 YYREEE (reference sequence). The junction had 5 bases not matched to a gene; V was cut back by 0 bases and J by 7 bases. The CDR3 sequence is CASSLAAGTGNSPLHF. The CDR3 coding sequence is TGTGCCAGCAGCTTGGCCGCGGGGACAGGGAATTCACCCCTCCACTTT.

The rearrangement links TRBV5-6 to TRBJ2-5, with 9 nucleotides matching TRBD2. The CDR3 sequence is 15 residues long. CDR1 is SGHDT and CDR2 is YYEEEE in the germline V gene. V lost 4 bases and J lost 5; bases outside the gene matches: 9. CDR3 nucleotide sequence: TGTGCCAGCAGCGTGGGCGGGGGGGCTATCGAGACCCAGTACTTC. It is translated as CASSVGGGAIETQYF.

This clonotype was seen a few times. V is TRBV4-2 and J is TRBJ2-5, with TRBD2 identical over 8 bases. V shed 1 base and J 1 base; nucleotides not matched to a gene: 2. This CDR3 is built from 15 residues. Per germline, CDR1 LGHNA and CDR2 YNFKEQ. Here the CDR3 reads CASSQGTSSQETQYF. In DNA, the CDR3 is TGTGCCAGCAGCCAAGGGACTAGCAGCCAAGAGACCCAGTACTTC.

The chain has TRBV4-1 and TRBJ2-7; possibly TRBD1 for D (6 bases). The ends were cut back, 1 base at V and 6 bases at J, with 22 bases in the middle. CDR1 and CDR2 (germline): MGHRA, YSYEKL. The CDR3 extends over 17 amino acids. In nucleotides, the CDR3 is TGCGCCAGCAGCCAAGGGGGGTTTGGGGGCGACCCCAGCGAGCAGTACTTC. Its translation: CASSQGGFGGDPSEQYF.

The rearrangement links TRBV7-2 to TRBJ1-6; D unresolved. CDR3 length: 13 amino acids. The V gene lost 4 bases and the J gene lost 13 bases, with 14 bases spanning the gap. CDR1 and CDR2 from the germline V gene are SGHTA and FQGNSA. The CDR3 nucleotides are TGTGCCAGCAGCTCATGGACGGAGGAGCCCCTCCACTTT. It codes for CASSSWTEEPLHF.

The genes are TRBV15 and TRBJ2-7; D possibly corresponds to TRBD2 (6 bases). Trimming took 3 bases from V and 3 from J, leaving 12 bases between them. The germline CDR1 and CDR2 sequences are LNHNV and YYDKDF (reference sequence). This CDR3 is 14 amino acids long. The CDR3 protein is CATSREQGGYEQYF. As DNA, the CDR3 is TGTGCCACCAGCAGGGAGCAGGGAGGCTACGAGCAGTACTTC.

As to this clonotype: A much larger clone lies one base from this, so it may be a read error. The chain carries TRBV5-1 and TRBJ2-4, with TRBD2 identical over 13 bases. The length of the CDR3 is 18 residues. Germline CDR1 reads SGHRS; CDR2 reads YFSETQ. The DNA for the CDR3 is TGCGCCAGCAGCTTGGCCGGGACTAGCGGGACTGCCAAACACATTCAGTACTTC. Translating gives CASSLAGTSGTAKHIQYF.

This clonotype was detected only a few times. The CDR3 bases are TGCAGTGCTAGAAGGACAGGCTATAGCAATCAGCCCCAGCATTTT. Translation: CSARRTGYSNQPQHF. V usage is TRBV20-1 and J usage is TRBJ1-5, with 7 bases identical to TRBD1. Losses at the gene ends were 2 bases for V and 0 bases for J; bases not matched to a gene: 4. Per the germline V gene, CDR1 is DFQATT and CDR2 is SNEGSKA (reference sequence). The CDR3 is made up of 15 amino acids.

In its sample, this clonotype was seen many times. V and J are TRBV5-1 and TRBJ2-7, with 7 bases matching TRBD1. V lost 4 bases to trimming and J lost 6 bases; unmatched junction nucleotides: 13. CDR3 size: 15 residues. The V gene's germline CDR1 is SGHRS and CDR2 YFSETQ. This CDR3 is CASSRDTTTGREQYF. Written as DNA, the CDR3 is TGCGCCAGCAGCCGAGACACCACGACAGGGCGCGAGCAGTACTTC. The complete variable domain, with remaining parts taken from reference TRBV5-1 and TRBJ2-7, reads KAGVTQTPRYLIKTRGQQVTLSCSPISGHRSVSWYQQTPGQGLQFLFEYFSETQRNKGNFPGRFSGRQFSNSRSEMNVSTLELGDSALYLCASSRDTTTGREQYFGPGTRLTVT.

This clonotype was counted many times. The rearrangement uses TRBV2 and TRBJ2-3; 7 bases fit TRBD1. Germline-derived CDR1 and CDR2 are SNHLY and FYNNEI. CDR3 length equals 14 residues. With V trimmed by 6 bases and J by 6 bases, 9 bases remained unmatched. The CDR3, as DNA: TGTGCCAGCAGGAGGGACAGCTCACCGGATACGCAGTATTTT. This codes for CASRRDSSPDTQYF.

The CDR3 sequence is CASSQGASPENTGELFF. CDR3 DNA sequence: TGTGCCAGCAGCCAAGGGGCTAGCCCAGAGAACACCGGGGAGCTGTTTTTT. The genes are TRBV14 and TRBJ2-2; the D gene is possibly TRBD2 (5 bases). The CDR3 consists of 17 residues. In germline, CDR1 is SGHDN, CDR2 FVKESK. Trimming pared 1 base from V and 1 base from J, leaving 13 bases between.

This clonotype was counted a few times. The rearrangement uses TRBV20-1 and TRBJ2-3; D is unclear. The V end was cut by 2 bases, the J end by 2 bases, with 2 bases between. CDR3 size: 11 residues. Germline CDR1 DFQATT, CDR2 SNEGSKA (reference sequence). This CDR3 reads CSARPTDTQYF. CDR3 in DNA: TGCAGTGCTAGACCCACAGATACGCAGTATTTT.

CDR3 nucleotide sequence: TGTGCCAGCTGTATAGCGGGGGGCTCCTACAATGAGCAGTTCTTC. This encodes CASCIAGGSYNEQFF. The gene calls are TRBV2 and TRBJ2-1; the match to TRBD2 covers 10 bases. This CDR3 comprises 15 residues. CDR1 and CDR2 (germline): SNHLY, FYNNEI. J lost 0 bases, V lost 8 bases, and 4 bases had no gene match.

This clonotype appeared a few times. In nucleotides, the CDR3 is TGCAGTGCTAGATATCGAGGACAGGGCGGGGGATATGGCTACACCTTC. The encoded protein is CSARYRGQGGGYGYTF. The chain recombines TRBV20-1 with TRBJ1-2, with 8 positions matching TRBD1. J lost 5 bases, V lost 2 bases, and 13 bases had no gene match. This CDR3 is built from 16 residues. The germline V gene has CDR1 DFQATT and CDR2 SNEGSKA (reference sequence).

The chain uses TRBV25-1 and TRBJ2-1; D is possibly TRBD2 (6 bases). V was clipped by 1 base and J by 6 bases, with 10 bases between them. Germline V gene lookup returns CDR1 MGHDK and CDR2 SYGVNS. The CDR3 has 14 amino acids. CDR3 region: CASSESTSLNEQFF. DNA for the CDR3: TGTGCCAGCAGTGAATCTACTAGCCTCAATGAGCAGTTCTTC.